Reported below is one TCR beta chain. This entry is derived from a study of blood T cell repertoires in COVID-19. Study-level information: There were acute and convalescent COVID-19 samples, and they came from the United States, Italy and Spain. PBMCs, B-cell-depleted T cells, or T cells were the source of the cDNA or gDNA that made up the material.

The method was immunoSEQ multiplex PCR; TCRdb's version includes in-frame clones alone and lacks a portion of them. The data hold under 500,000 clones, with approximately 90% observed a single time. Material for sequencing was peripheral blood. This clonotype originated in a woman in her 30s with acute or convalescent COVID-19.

The CDR3 sequence: CASRADGIPLNEQFF. The CDR3 DNA sequence: TGTGCCAGCAGGGCTGACGGGATACCCCTCAATGAGCAGTTCTTC. The chain links TRBV2 to TRBJ2-1; tentatively, D is TRBD2 (5 bases). This CDR3 is built from 15 residues. From germline, CDR1 is SNHLY and CDR2 FYNNEI. Trimming removed 6 bases from V and 6 bases from J, with 18 bases in between.